The 21 T cell receptor beta chains listed next were all sequenced from one sample in a study of shared clonotypes between healthy human individuals. Naive CD8 populations comprised CD45RO-negative cells positively selected for CCR7, excluding terminally differentiated effector memory CD45RA+ cells. Generated by immunoSEQ multiplex PCR, the TCRdb table keeps only in-frame clones and is missing some. The repertoire holds about 2,200,000 clones, with 85% to 95% as singletons. Source material: naive CD8+ T cells from PBMCs. The receptors were sampled from a man between 18 and 35 years old in good health. Some clones in this sample may be carry-over from other donors' samples.

J is TRBJ1-1 and V is TRBV7-8; 9 nucleotides match TRBD1. The CDR3 has 19 amino acids. Germline loops: CDR1 SGHVS, CDR2 FQNEAQ. J lost 5 bases, V lost 3 bases, and 19 bases had no gene match. The CDR3 DNA follows: TGTGCCAGCAGCTTCCCCTCACCCCCGCAGACAGGGGGGAGAACTGAAGCTTTCTTT. It is translated as CASSFPSPPQTGGRTEAFF. Full variable domain (remainder filled in from reference TRBV7-8 and TRBJ1-1): GAGVSQSPRYKVAKRGQDVALRCDPISGHVSLFWYQQALGQGPEFLTYFQNEAQLDKSGLPSDRFFAERPEGSVSTLKIQRTQQEDSAVYLCASSFPSPPQTGGRTEAFFGQGTRLTVV.

The chain couples TRBV28 to TRBJ2-5, with 10 bases fitting TRBD2. Trimming took 5 bases from V and 5 from J; bases not matched to a gene: 11. The CDR3 contains 16 residues. Germline CDR1 MDHEN, CDR2 SYDVKM. The CDR3 here is CASSGPGLAFGETQYF. DNA of the CDR3: TGTGCCAGCAGTGGCCCGGGACTAGCGTTCGGGGAGACCCAGTACTTC. Supplemented by reference TRBV28 and TRBJ2-5, the full variable domain reads DVKVTQSSRYLVKRTGEKVFLECVQDMDHENMFWYRQDPGLGLRLIYFSYDVKMKEKGDIPEGYSVSREKKERFSLILESASTNQTSMYLCASSGPGLAFGETQYFGPGTRLLVL.

The chain recombines TRBV5-1 with TRBJ1-1; unclear D gene. The CDR3 has 12 amino acids. CDR1 is SGHRS and CDR2 is YFSETQ in the germline V gene. The V gene lost 4 bases and the J gene lost 8 bases, with 12 bases spanning the gap. The CDR3 reads CASSGPGPEAFF. CDR3 DNA sequence: TGCGCCAGCAGCGGGCCGGGTCCCGAAGCTTTCTTT.

The chain uses TRBV27 and TRBJ2-7; TRBD2 agrees at 7 bases. J was trimmed by 2 bases and V by 6 bases; bases with no gene match: 7. This CDR3 has 14 residues. Per the germline V gene, CDR1 is MNHEY and CDR2 is SMNVEV (reference sequence). The chain's CDR3 is CASSMRGFTYEQYF. DNA for the CDR3: TGTGCCAGCAGCATGCGGGGGTTCACCTACGAGCAGTACTTC.

J is TRBJ2-1 and V is TRBV10-1, with D possibly being TRBD2 (5 bases). Germline CDR1 WNHNN, CDR2 SYGVQD (reference sequence). The CDR3 is 17 amino acids. Deletions cut 0 bases from V and 0 bases from J, with 12 bases between. The CDR3 protein is CASSESYGKSSYNEQFF. The CDR3 region has the DNA TGCGCCAGCAGTGAGTCCTACGGGAAAAGCTCCTACAATGAGCAGTTCTTC.

V usage is TRBV9 and J usage is TRBJ2-1; TRBD2 might be the D (7 bases). The CDR3 sequence is 15 residues long. CDR1 and CDR2 from the germline V gene are SGDLS and YYNGEE. V was shortened by 0 bases and J by 5 bases, with 12 bases between the two germline ends. DNA for the CDR3: TGTGCCAGCAGCGTAGGAGGGGGGGCCAACAATGAGCAGTTCTTC. This gives the protein CASSVGGGANNEQFF.

This chain uses TRBV9 with TRBJ2-2; 9 nucleotides agree with TRBD2. This CDR3 contains 18 residues. Trimming at V came to 4 bases and at J to 1 base, leaving 11 bases not matched to a gene. Per germline, CDR1 SGDLS and CDR2 YYNGEE. This chain's CDR3 is CASSLPSASGMNTGELFF. The CDR3 DNA is TGTGCCAGCAGCCTCCCGTCTGCTAGCGGGATGAACACCGGGGAGCTGTTTTTT.

J is TRBJ1-5 and V is TRBV28, with a possible D match to TRBD1 (5 bases). The CDR3 contains 14 residues. Germline assignment: CDR1 MDHEN and CDR2 SYDVKM. The V end lost 6 bases, the J end lost 8 bases, and 17 bases lay between the germline ends. Written as DNA, the CDR3 is TGTGCCAGCAGGGGGGACGGGTCTCCAGAGCCCCAGCATTTT. Protein product: CASRGDGSPEPQHF.

The chain is built from TRBV19 and TRBJ1-5, with D perhaps matching TRBD1 (6 bases). The germline V and J ends were trimmed by 3 bases and 6 bases, with 9 bases remaining between them. Germline V CDR1 and CDR2: LNHDA, SQIVND (reference sequence). The CDR3 is 13 residues long. CDR3 residues: CASSILQGQPQHF. CDR3 bases: TGTGCCAGTAGTATCCTACAGGGTCAGCCCCAGCATTTT.

In the case of this clone: The sample carries other DNA sequences with the same CDR3. The rearrangement joins TRBV27 to TRBJ2-7; the D is unclear. Germline V gene data show CDR1 as MNHEY and CDR2 as SMNVEV (reference sequence). The CDR3 totals 13 residues. Deletions cut 6 bases from V and 3 bases from J, with 12 bases between. The DNA for the CDR3 is TGTGCCAGCAGCTTTTCGGCTAGCTACGAGCAGTACTTC. This translates into CASSFSASYEQYF.

The rearrangement joins TRBV14 to TRBJ2-1; 9 bases are shared with TRBD2. With 2 bases clipped from V and 7 bases from J, the junction kept 3 bases outside the gene matches. The CDR3 runs 14 residues. Germline CDR1 is SGHDN and CDR2 is FVKESK. CDR3 DNA: TGTGCCAGCAGCCAATTAGCGGGAGTTAATGAGCAGTTCTTC. Its protein product is CASSQLAGVNEQFF.

The chain links TRBV10-2 to TRBJ2-7, with a possible D match to TRBD2 (5 bases). The CDR3 spans 13 residues. Germline CDR1 reads WSHSY; CDR2 reads SAAADI. The V end was cut by 10 bases, the J end by 0 bases, with 13 bases between. CDR3 bases: TGCGCCACGGAGGACGATTCCTCCTACGAGCAGTACTTC. This gives the protein CATEDDSSYEQYF.

This rearrangement joins TRBV30 to TRBJ1-1; D unresolved. The CDR3 spans 11 residues. Looked up from germline, CDR1 is GTSNPN and CDR2 is SVGIG (reference sequence). Trimming left V 6 bases short and J 5 bases short, with 10 bases between. The CDR3 spells CACFEVTEAFF. DNA for the CDR3: TGTGCCTGTTTCGAGGTGACTGAAGCTTTCTTT.

CDR3 bases: TGTGCCAGCAGTATCCTCGGGTACTACAATGAGCAGTTCTTC. This codes for CASSILGYYNEQFF. The V call is TRBV27, the J call TRBJ2-1; D gene uncertain. The CDR3 runs 14 residues. Trimming removed 5 bases from V and 3 bases from J, with 11 bases in between. Germline V lookup: CDR1 MNHEY, CDR2 SMNVEV (reference sequence).

The V gene is TRBV7-7, the J gene TRBJ2-7, with 9 bases lining up with TRBD1. With V trimmed by 3 bases and J by 6 bases, 3 bases remained unmatched. Germline CDR1 SSHAT, CDR2 FNYEAQ (reference sequence). This CDR3 spans 13 amino acids. The DNA of the CDR3 is TGTGCCAGCAGCTTCGGACAGGGGAGCGAGCAGTACTTC. Encoded protein: CASSFGQGSEQYF. The entire variable domain, with the rest obtained from reference TRBV7-7 and TRBJ2-7, is as follows: GAGVSQSPRYKVTKRGQDVTLRCDPISSHATLYWYQQALGQGPEFLTYFNYEAQPDKSGLPSDRFSAERPEGSISTLTIQRTEQRDSAMYRCASSFGQGSEQYFGPGTRLTVT.

The V gene is TRBV27, the J gene TRBJ2-1; 16 nucleotides match TRBD2. Germline trimming cut 8 bases from V and 3 bases from J; bases unmatched to any gene: 7. CDR3 size: 17 residues. Germline loops: CDR1 MNHEY, CDR2 SMNVEV (reference sequence). The CDR3 sequence is CASAGTSGRGGYNEQFF. In DNA, the CDR3 is TGTGCCAGCGCGGGGACTAGCGGGAGGGGGGGCTACAATGAGCAGTTCTTC.

This rearrangement joins TRBV13 to TRBJ2-7, with TRBD1 matching 9 bases. From germline, CDR1 is PRHDT and CDR2 FYEKMQ (reference sequence). This CDR3 is 13 amino acids long. V trimming: 8 bases; J trimming: 7 bases; junction bases outside the gene matches: 9. The CDR3 sequence is CASLVQGAGEQYF. In nucleotides, the CDR3 is TGTGCCAGCCTGGTACAGGGGGCTGGTGAGCAGTACTTC.

The chain uses TRBV5-4 and TRBJ2-2; D is perhaps TRBD1 (5 bases). The CDR3 is made up of 14 amino acids. Looked up from germline, CDR1 is SGHNT and CDR2 is YYREEE (reference sequence). V was shortened by 4 bases and J by 3 bases, with 10 bases between the two germline ends. Here the CDR3 DNA reads TGTGCCAGCAGCGTTGACAGATACACCGGGGAGCTGTTTTTT. Protein: CASSVDRYTGELFF. The full variable domain, in which reference TRBV5-4 and TRBJ2-2 provide the parts outside the CDR3, is ETGVTQSPTHLIKTRGQQVTLRCSSQSGHNTVSWYQQALGQGPQFIFQYYREEENGRGNFPPRFSGLQFPNYSSELNVNALELDDSALYLCASSVDRYTGELFFGEGSRLTVL.

The V call is TRBV9, the J call TRBJ2-7; the D call may be TRBD1 or TRBD2 (5 bases each). Germline V lookup: CDR1 SGDLS, CDR2 YYNGEE. The CDR3 has 15 residues. Trimming left V 4 bases short and J 1 base short, with 15 bases between. For the CDR3, the DNA is TGTGCCAGCAGCCAAGACGGGACGGTTTCCTACGAGCAGTACTTC. Protein product: CASSQDGTVSYEQYF.

The genes are TRBV10-3 and TRBJ1-1; D may be TRBD1 (5 bases). Trimming stripped 5 bases from V and 1 base from J, with 11 bases between. The CDR3 spans 14 residues. Germline assignment: CDR1 ENHRY and CDR2 SYGVKD. CDR3 bases: TGTGCCATCAGTCTCGACAGATCGAACACTGAAGCTTTCTTT. Translated, it gives CAISLDRSNTEAFF.

The gene calls are TRBV27 and TRBJ1-1, with TRBD1 matching 8 bases. V shed 10 bases and J 5 bases; nucleotides not matched to a gene: 18. The length of the CDR3 is 16 residues. Germline lookup yields CDR1 MNHEY and CDR2 SMNVEV (reference sequence). CDR3 DNA sequence: TGTGCCACGACTCCAGGGGGCGCCCAGGATTGGACTGAAGCTTTCTTT. It codes for CATTPGGAQDWTEAFF.